The clone carrying this TCR beta chain was detected a few times. This specimen belongs to a study of identical twins. TCRdb fed the 5' RACE reads into MiXCR, producing one record per CDR3 protein. The sample includes 470,000 or so distinct CDR3 sequences, roughly 24% of them seen just once. The CDR3 runs to 16 residues. The ends were cut back, 3 bases at V and 2 bases at J, with 14 bases in the middle. Germline CDR1 SGHDT, CDR2 YYEEEE. These same records also appear under a second study, on T cells expressing NK-cell markers.

The chain carries TRBV5-6 and TRBJ2-2; weak D call: TRBD2 (5 bases). The receptor's source is a woman under 30 in good health. The sample consisted of CD4+ T cells sorted from blood. CDR3 sequence (DNA): TGTGCCAGCAGCTACGGGGTGGTCGATAACACCGGGGAGCTGTTTTTT. This encodes CASSYGVVDNTGELFF. The whole variable domain, remainder taken from reference TRBV5-6 and TRBJ2-2, is DAGVTQSPTHLIKTRGQQVTLRCSPKSGHDTVSWYQQALGQGPQFIFQYYEEEERQRGNFPDRFSGHQFPNYSSELNVNALLLGDSALYLCASSYGVVDNTGELFFGEGSRLTVL.